This TCR beta chain was retrieved from a study of OX40 agonist ivuxolimab in advanced cancers. Across the whole study: Ivuxolimab, an agonistic anti-OX40 (CD134) antibody, was given to patients. Anti-PD-1, anti-PD-L1 or anti-CTLA-4 therapy given earlier was allowed, and about 38% had some.

Using immunoSEQ multiplex PCR, the repertoire was profiled, and TCRdb retains in-frame clones only, with some absent. The table shows 70,000 or so clones, with 87% occurring only once. Concerning this clone itself: Antigen specificity is unknown.

No patient had autoimmune disease or received systemic immunosuppression. Study results and caveats: Expanded clones tended on average to be more numerous among CD8+ T cells than CD4+.

Germline V lookup: CDR1 MNHNS, CDR2 SASEGT. CDR3 length equals 12 residues. V lost 5 bases to trimming and J lost 3 bases, with 5 bases between them. This clonotype originated in an adult with an advanced solid tumor such as melanoma, head and neck, liver or kidney cancer. V is TRBV6-1 and J is TRBJ2-4, with D possibly matching TRBD2 (5 bases). The specimen was CD4+ or CD8+ T cells sorted from blood, collected in a trial of the OX40 agonist ivuxolimab. CDR3 in DNA: TGTGCCAGCAGTCGGGGCAAAAACATTCAGTACTTC. This encodes CASSRGKNIQYF.